Below, one T cell receptor beta chain is given with its context. For the second PCR, which ran for 7 to 11 cycles, a sample-barcoded 5' primer and a J-beta primer mix were used. A single record per CDR3 protein comes from TCRdb applying MiXCR to the 5' RACE reads. The sample gives over 1,500,000 distinct CDR3 sequences, around 50% of which show up once; approximately 2% is in the top ten. At least 7 million PBMCs were isolated per sample. Total RNA, at least 5 micrograms per sample, was extracted from PBMCs. The record originates from a study of blood T cells in healthy people across ages. Sequenced: blood. The sequence was collected from a woman aged 40 to 50 in good health.

The CDR3 sequence: CASSSAGEGYNEQFF. CDR3 DNA sequence: TGCGCCAGCAGCTCTGCCGGGGAGGGTTACAATGAGCAGTTCTTC. The chain carries TRBV5-1 and TRBJ2-1; TRBD2 matches 7 bases. The CDR3 loop spans 15 amino acids. From germline, CDR1 is SGHRS and CDR2 YFSETQ. The V segment lost 3 bases and the J segment 4 bases; nucleotides outside the gene matches: 7.